This T cell receptor (beta chain) is from a study of graft-versus-host responses after intestinal transplantation. Between the trimmed V and J ends, which lost 6 bases and 2 bases, there was a span of 20 bases. Germline V gene sequence: CDR1 SNHLY, CDR2 FYNNEI. The CDR3 has 17 residues. The repertoire was sequenced with immunoSEQ multiplex PCR; TCRdb's copy has only in-frame clones and lacks some. The table shows more than 65,000 clones, with roughly 84% occurring only once. As regards this clone: What it binds is unknown.

This specimen was unstimulated CD4+ T cells sorted from spleen or lymph node cells, taken before transplant. The clonotype was recovered from a human donor who was the organ donor for an intestinal transplant. The rearrangement uses TRBV2 and TRBJ2-4; perhaps TRBD2 as D (5 bases). The CDR3 nucleotides read TGTGCCAGCAGGACCGGACTTGGGAGCGGACCCAAAAACATTCAGTACTTC. It codes for CASRTGLGSGPKNIQYF.